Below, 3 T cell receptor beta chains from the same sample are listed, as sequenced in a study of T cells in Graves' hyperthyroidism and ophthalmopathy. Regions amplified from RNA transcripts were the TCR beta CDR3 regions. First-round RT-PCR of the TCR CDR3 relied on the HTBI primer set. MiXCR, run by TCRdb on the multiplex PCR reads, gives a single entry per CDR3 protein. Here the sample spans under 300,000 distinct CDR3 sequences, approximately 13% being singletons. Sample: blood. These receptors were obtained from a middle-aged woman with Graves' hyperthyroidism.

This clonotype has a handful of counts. CDR3 loop: CASSDYVSPLHF. Written as DNA, the CDR3 is TGTGCCAGCAGTGACTACGTCTCACCCCTCCACTTT. The V gene is TRBV6-2 or TRBV6-3, the J gene TRBJ1-6; no firm D call. Germline V gene sequence: CDR1 MNHEY, CDR2 SVGEGT. Trimming took 5 bases from V and 10 from J, leaving 9 bases between them. The CDR3 runs to 12 residues.

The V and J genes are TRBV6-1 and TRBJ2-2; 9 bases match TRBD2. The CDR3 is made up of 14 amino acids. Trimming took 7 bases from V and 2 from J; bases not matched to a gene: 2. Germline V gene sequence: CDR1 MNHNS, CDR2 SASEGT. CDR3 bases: TGTGCCAGCAACCTAGCGGGAAACACCGGGGAGCTGTTTTTT. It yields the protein CASNLAGNTGELFF.

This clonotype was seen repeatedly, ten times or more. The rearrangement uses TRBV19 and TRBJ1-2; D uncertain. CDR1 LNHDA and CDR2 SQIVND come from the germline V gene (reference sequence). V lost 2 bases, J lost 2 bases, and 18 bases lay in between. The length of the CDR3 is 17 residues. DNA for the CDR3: TGTGCCAGTAGTATAAACCATGGCCCGGGTCCGAACTATGGCTACACCTTC. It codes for CASSINHGPGPNYGYTF.